This T cell receptor beta chain was captured by sequencing in a study of T cell responses to AZD1222 COVID-19 vaccine (dated by TCRdb to about 2021). Concerning the study at large: AZD1222 recipients whose second dose came at about 4 weeks and those whose second dose came at about 12 weeks were combined into one group, since spike-specific TCR depth and breadth did not differ between the two schedules. Enrollment into the trials was organized by age into subgroups of 18-55, 56-69 and 70-plus years, and those subgroups contained around 150, 28 and 57 TCR-sequenced participants, respectively. TCR sequencing was performed for 230 to 250 trial participants, of whom about 200 were given two doses of AZD1222 and roughly 25 were given two doses of MenACWY control vaccine.

There are 15 amino acids in the CDR3, from cysteine to phenylalanine inclusive. CDR3 DNA only is kept here, 45 bases in frame from base 1. Relative to germline, V is 6 bases shorter and J is 1 base shorter, with 15 bases between their ends. Sequences MNHEY (CDR1) and SVGAGI (CDR2) are obtained from the germline V gene. The sample holds one count of this clone. Its antigen remains unidentified. Qualities for individual bases were not recorded, and no much larger clone is one base off. Overall study outcomes, separate from this receptor: The 56-69-year group was small, and its depth increase did not reach significance, likely because of low power. Only five or six AZD1222 recipients were SARS-CoV-2 seropositive at baseline, limiting conclusions about previously exposed vaccinees. Participants were mostly white British and included more females than males, and it was suggested by the authors that clonal diversity may have been underestimated. After two AZD1222 doses, spike-specific TCR breadth and depth were significantly higher than at day 0 and than in MenACWY recipients. CD4 TCRs associated with the vaccine covered the entire spike protein, and the dominant responses were in regions 160-218 and 743-854. No day 14 peak-response samples were available, so repertoires were characterized only after the peak T cell response. Epitopes outside the regions mutated in the B.1.351 and B.1.1.7 variants were reportedly recognized by nearly half of the unique spike-specific TCRs.

The CDR3 regions of human TCRbeta chains were analyzed by immunosequencing. The authors' analysis ran thus. Repertoire TCRs were matched against a reference library of SARS-CoV-2-specific TCRs generated with the MIRA antigen-specificity platform. Breadth meant the fraction of unique TCRs that were SARS-CoV-2-associated, whereas depth meant the fraction of total T cells that were SARS-CoV-2-associated. Using the MIRA data, each spike-specific TCR was assigned both to the spike region to which the TCR was reactive and to a CD4 or CD8 class. Log10-transformed breadth and depth values were compared by one-way ANOVA with Sidak's multiple comparisons tests. TCRdb carries this immuneACCESS record with in-frame sequences only. Its versions omit some clonotypes, under half of them owing to an unresolved V gene in the studies checked, with the rest unexplained. V, J and clone size were drawn from that table, and D and trimming were deduced from the DNA. For this sample the table gives 170,000 or so clones, of which approximately 86% were detected only once. Around 3% of the sample goes to the ten largest clones.

Per the publication, the time point label means: baseline before first vaccination. Vaccinee samples were obtained from the UK trials COV001 and COV002, which included a single-blind randomized controlled phase 2/3 trial of AZD1222 (ChAdOx1 nCoV-19) in healthy adults. Trial participant PBMC samples were collected at day 0 and day 28 after the second dose for TCRbeta chain sequencing. The sequencing here drew on peripheral blood, taken on day 0 of AZD1222 vaccination. The sequence is built from TRBV6-5 and TRBJ1-1; no D gene call is confident. The origin of this receptor is an adult in good health. In nucleotide form, the sequence is TGTGCCAGCAGACGGACCCCAACGGGGAACACTGAAGCTTTCTTT. This translates into CASRRTPTGNTEAFF.